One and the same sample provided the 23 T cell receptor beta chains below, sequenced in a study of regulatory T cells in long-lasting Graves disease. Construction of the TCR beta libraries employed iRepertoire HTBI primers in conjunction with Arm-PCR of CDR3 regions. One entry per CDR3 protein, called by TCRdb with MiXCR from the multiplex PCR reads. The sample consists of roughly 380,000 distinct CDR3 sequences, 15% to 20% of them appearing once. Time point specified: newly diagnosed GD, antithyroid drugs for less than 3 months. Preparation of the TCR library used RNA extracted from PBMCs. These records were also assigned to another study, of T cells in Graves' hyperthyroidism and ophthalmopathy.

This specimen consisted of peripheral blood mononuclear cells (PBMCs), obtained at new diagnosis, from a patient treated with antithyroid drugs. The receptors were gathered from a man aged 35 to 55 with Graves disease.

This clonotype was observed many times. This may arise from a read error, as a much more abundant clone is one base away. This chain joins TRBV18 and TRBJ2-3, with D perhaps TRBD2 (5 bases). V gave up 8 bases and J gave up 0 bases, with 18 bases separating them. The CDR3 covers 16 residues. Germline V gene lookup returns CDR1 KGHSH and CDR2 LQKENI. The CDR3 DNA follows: TGTGCCAGCCCTCCGCCTCGGACGGGAAGCACAGATACGCAGTATTTT. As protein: CASPPPRTGSTDTQYF.

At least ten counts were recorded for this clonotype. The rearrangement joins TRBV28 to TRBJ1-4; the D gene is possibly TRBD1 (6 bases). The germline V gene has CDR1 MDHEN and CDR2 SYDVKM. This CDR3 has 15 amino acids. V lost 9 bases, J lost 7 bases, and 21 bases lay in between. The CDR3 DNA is TGTGCCAGTTCGGACAGCCGATCGCAGGGTGAAAAACTGTTTTTT. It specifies CASSDSRSQGEKLFF.

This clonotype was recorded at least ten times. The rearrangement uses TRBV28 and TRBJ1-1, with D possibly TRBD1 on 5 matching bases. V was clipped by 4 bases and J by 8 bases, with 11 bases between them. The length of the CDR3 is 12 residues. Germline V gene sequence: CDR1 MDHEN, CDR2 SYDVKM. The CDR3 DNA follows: TGTGCCAGCAGTTCGACAGTCTCCGAAGCTTTCTTT. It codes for CASSSTVSEAFF.

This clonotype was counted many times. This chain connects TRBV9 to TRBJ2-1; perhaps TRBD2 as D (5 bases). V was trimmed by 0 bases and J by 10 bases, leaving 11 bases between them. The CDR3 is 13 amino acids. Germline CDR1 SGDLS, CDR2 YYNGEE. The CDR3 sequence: CASSVASLGEQFF. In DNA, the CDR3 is TGTGCCAGCAGCGTAGCTAGCCTCGGGGAGCAGTTCTTC.

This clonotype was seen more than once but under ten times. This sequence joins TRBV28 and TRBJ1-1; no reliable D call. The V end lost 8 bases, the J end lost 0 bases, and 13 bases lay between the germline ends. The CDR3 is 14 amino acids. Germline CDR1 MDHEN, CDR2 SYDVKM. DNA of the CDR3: TGTGCCAGCGCTTCGATGGGGATGAACACTGAAGCTTTCTTT. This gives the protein CASASMGMNTEAFF. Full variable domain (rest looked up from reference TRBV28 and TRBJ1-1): DVKVTQSSRYLVKRTGEKVFLECVQDMDHENMFWYRQDPGLGLRLIYFSYDVKMKEKGDIPEGYSVSREKKERFSLILESASTNQTSMYLCASASMGMNTEAFFGQGTRLTVV.

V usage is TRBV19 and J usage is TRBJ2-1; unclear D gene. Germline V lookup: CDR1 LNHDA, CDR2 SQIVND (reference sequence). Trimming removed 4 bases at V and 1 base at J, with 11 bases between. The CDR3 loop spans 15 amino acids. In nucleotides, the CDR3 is TGTGCCAGTAGTAAGGGTTCGAGATCCTACAATGAGCAGTTCTTC. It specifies CASSKGSRSYNEQFF.

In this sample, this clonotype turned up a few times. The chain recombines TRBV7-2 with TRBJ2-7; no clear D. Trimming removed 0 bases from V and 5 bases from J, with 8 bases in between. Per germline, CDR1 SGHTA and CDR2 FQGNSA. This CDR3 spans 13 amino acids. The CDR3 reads CASSLARVNEQYF. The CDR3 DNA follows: TGTGCCAGCAGCTTAGCAAGGGTGAACGAGCAGTACTTC. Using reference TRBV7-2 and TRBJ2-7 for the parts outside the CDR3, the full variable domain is GAGVSQSPSNKVTEKGKDVELRCDPISGHTALYWYRQSLGQGLEFLIYFQGNSAPDKSGLPSDRFSAERTGGSVSTLTIQRTQQEDSAVYLCASSLARVNEQYFGPGTRLTVT.

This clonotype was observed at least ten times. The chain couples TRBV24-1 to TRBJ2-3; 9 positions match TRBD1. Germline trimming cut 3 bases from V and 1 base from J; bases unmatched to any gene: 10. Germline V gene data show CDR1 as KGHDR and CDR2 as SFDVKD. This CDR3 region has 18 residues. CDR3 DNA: TGTGCCACCAGTGATCCACGAACAGGGGGCGGGGGCACAGATACGCAGTATTTT. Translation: CATSDPRTGGGGTDTQYF.

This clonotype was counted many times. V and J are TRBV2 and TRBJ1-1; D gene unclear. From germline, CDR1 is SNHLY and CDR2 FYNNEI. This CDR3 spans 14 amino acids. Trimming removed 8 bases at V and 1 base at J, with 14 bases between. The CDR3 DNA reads TGTGCCAGCCCCGGTGGGGTGAGGAACACTGAAGCTTTCTTT. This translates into CASPGGVRNTEAFF.

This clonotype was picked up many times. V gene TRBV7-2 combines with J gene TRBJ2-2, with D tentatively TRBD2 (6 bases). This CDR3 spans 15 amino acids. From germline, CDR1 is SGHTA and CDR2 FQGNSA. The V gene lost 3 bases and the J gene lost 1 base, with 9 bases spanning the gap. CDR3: CASSFSGRNTGELFF. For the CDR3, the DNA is TGTGCCAGCAGCTTTTCCGGGAGGAACACCGGGGAGCTGTTTTTT.

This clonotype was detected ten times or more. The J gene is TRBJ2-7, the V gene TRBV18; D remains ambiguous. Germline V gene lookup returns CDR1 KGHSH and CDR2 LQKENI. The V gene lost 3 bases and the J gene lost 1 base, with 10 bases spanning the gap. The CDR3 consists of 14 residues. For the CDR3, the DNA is TGTGCCAGCTCACCCATGACGGAGTCCTACGAGCAGTACTTC. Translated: CASSPMTESYEQYF. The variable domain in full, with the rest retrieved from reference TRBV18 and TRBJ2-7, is NAGVMQNPRHLVRRRGQEARLRCSPMKGHSHVYWYRQLPEEGLKFMVYLQKENIIDESGMPKERFSAEFPKEGPSILRIQQVVRGDSAAYFCASSPMTESYEQYFGPGTRLTVT.

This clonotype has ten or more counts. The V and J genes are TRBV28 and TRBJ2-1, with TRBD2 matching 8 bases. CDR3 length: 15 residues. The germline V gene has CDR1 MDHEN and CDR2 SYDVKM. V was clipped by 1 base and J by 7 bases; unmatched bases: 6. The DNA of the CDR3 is TGTGCCAGCAGTTTATATCTAGCGGGCGATAATGAGCAGTTCTTC. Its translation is CASSLYLAGDNEQFF.

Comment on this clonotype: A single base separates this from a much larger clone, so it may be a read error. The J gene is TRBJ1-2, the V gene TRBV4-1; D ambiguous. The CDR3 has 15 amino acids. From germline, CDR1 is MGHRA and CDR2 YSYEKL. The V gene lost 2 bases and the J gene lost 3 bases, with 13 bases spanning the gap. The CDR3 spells CASSQLDRSDYGYTF. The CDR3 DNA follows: TGCGCCAGCAGCCAACTCGACCGTTCCGACTATGGCTACACCTTC.

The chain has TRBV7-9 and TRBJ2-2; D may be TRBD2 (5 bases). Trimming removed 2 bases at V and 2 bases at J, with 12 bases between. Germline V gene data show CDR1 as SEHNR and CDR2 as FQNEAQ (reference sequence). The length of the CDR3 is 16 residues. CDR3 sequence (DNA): TGTGCCAGCAGCTTAAATGTAGCGCCCAACACCGGGGAGCTGTTTTTT. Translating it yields CASSLNVAPNTGELFF.

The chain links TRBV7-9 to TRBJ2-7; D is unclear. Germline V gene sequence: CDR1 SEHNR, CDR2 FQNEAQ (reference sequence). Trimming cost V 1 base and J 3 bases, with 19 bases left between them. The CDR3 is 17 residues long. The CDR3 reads CASSLDQWRAKGYEQYF. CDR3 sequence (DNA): TGTGCCAGCAGCTTAGATCAATGGCGAGCCAAGGGCTACGAGCAGTACTTC.

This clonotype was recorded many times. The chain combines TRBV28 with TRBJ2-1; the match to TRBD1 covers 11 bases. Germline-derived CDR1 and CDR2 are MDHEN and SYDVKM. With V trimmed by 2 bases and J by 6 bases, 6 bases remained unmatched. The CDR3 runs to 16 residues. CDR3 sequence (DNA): TGTGCCAGCAGTTTACCGGACAGGGGGCGCCTCAATGAGCAGTTCTTC. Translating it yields CASSLPDRGRLNEQFF.

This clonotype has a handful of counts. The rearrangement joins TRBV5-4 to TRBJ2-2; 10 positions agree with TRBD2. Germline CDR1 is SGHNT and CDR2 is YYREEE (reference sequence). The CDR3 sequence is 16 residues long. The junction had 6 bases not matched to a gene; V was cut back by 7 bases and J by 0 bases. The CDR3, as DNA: TGTGCCAGCTTGAGGACTAGCGGAACGAACACCGGGGAGCTGTTTTTT. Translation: CASLRTSGTNTGELFF.

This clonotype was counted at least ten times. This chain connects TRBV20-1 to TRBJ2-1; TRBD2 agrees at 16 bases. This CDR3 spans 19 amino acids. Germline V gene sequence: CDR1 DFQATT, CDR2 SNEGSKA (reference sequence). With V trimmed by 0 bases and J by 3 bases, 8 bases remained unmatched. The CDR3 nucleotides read TGCAGTGCTAGAGATCTGGGACTAGCGGGGGGGCGACGCTACAATGAGCAGTTCTTC. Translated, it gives CSARDLGLAGGRRYNEQFF.

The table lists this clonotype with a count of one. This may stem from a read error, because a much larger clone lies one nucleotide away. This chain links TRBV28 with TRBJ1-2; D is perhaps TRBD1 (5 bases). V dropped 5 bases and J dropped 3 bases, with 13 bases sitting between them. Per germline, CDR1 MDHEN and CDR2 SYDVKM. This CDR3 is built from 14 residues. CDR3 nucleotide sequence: TGTGCCAGCAGTGCTGTAGGGACGCACTATGGCTACACCTTC. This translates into CASSAVGTHYGYTF.

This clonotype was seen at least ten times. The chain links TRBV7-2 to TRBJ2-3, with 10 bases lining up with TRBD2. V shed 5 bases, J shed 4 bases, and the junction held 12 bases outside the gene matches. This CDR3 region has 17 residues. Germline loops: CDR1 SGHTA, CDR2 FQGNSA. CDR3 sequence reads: CASSPPGAGGFADTQYF. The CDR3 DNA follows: TGTGCCAGCAGCCCACCTGGAGCGGGGGGGTTCGCAGATACGCAGTATTTT.

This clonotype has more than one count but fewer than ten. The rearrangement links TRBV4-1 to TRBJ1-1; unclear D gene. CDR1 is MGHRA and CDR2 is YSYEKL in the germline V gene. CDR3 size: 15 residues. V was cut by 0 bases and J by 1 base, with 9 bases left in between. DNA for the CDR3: TGCGCCAGCAGCCAAGATGTACACCCGAACACTGAAGCTTTCTTT. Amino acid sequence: CASSQDVHPNTEAFF.

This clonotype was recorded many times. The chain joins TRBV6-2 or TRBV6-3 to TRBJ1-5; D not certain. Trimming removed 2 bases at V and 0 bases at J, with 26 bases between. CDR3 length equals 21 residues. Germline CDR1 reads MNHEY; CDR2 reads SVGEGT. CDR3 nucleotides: TGTGCCAGCAGTTACCCGCCATACGGGGTCCCCCCCCTTTATAGCAATCAGCCCCAGCATTTT. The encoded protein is CASSYPPYGVPPLYSNQPQHF.

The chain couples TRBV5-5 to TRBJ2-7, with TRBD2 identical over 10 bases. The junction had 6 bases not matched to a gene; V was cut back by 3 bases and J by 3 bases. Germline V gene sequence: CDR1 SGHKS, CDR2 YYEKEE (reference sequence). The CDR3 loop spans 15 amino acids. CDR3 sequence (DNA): TGTGCCAGCAGCTCCTCAGCGGGGGGGATCTACGAGCAGTACTTC. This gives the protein CASSSSAGGIYEQYF.